Shown below are 10 T cell receptor beta chains from a single sample sequenced in a study of OX40 agonist ivuxolimab in advanced cancers. TCRdb keeps only in-frame clones here, not all; method: immunoSEQ multiplex PCR. The sample holds about 49,000 clones, approximately 81% seen once. The specimen was CD4+ or CD8+ T cells sorted from blood, collected in a trial of the OX40 agonist ivuxolimab. The receptors shown here come from an adult with an advanced solid tumor such as melanoma, head and neck, liver or kidney cancer.

The chain recombines TRBV6-6 with TRBJ2-3, with a possible D match to TRBD1 (6 bases). The CDR3 covers 14 residues. The germline V gene has CDR1 MNHNY and CDR2 SVGAGI (reference sequence). With 5 bases removed from V and 2 bases from J, the gap between germline ends came to 11 bases. CDR3 nucleotide sequence: TGTGCCAGCAGTCCAGGGGTCCTCACAGATACGCAGTATTTT. It yields the protein CASSPGVLTDTQYF.

V is TRBV27 and J is TRBJ2-1; 8 nucleotides line up with TRBD1. Trimming at V came to 3 bases and at J to 4 bases, leaving 11 bases not matched to a gene. CDR3 length equals 17 residues. Germline values: CDR1 MNHEY, CDR2 SMNVEV (reference sequence). The chain's CDR3 is CASSFSQRQGAYNEQFF. The CDR3 nucleotides read TGTGCCAGCAGTTTCTCCCAACGGCAGGGGGCTTACAATGAGCAGTTCTTC.

This rearrangement joins TRBV11-2 to TRBJ2-5; 10 nucleotides match TRBD1. V dropped 0 bases and J dropped 5; count of bases not matched to a gene: 3. The CDR3 consists of 15 residues. The germline V gene has CDR1 SGHAT and CDR2 FQNNGV. CDR3 nucleotide sequence: TGTGCCAGCAGCTTAGATCCGGGACAGGGGGAGACCCAGTACTTC. Translated: CASSLDPGQGETQYF.

The chain is built from TRBV2 and TRBJ1-1; 8 bases are a match to TRBD1. Germline CDR1 reads SNHLY; CDR2 reads FYNNEI. After removal of 7 bases from V and 2 bases from J, the junction contained 18 bases not matched to a gene. The CDR3 contains 18 residues. Here the CDR3 reads CASNSLALGTGGNTEAFF. The CDR3 nucleotides are TGTGCCAGCAATTCCCTCGCACTAGGAACAGGGGGAAACACTGAAGCTTTCTTT.

In its sample, this clone was seen many times. This chain links TRBV7-9 with TRBJ2-7; D gene unclear. V gave up 2 bases and J gave up 2 bases, with 7 bases separating them. Per the germline V gene, CDR1 is SEHNR and CDR2 is FQNEAQ (reference sequence). The CDR3 sequence is 13 residues long. CDR3 bases: TGTGCCAGCAGCTTATTCTCAGCCTACGAGCAGTACTTC. It encodes CASSLFSAYEQYF.

The V gene is TRBV27, the J gene TRBJ2-7; D is unresolved. The germline gives CDR1 MNHEY, CDR2 SMNVEV (reference sequence). CDR3 size: 13 residues. V lost 0 bases and J lost 4, with 7 bases in between. DNA of the CDR3: TGTGCCAGCAGTTTATCAGGGATTTACGAGCAGTACTTC. It encodes CASSLSGIYEQYF.

The chain carries TRBV10-1 and TRBJ2-2; D is undetermined. CDR1 WNHNN and CDR2 SYGVQD come from the germline V gene (reference sequence). The CDR3 covers 15 residues. Trimming took 1 base from V and 7 from J, leaving 13 bases between them. As DNA, the CDR3 is TGCGCCAGCAGTGAGTACGTATCCGGACGCGGGGAGCTGTTTTTT. The encoded protein is CASSEYVSGRGELFF.

This clone was picked up a small number of times. This sequence joins TRBV28 and TRBJ2-5, with no clear D. This CDR3 contains 14 residues. V was trimmed by 5 bases and J by 1 base, leaving 11 bases between them. Germline values: CDR1 MDHEN, CDR2 SYDVKM. In nucleotides, the CDR3 is TGTGCCAGCAGTGGAGAAAGCTCCCAAGAGACCCAGTACTTC. Translating it yields CASSGESSQETQYF. Full variable domain (outside the CDR3, taken from reference TRBV28 and TRBJ2-5): DVKVTQSSRYLVKRTGEKVFLECVQDMDHENMFWYRQDPGLGLRLIYFSYDVKMKEKGDIPEGYSVSREKKERFSLILESASTNQTSMYLCASSGESSQETQYFGPGTRLLVL.

This CDR3 is CASSSQGFTDTQYF. In DNA, the CDR3 is TGTGCCAGCAGTTCCCAAGGTTTCACAGATACGCAGTATTTT. The chain has TRBV27 and TRBJ2-3; D uncertain. V was pared by 4 bases and J by 2 bases, with 10 bases between. This CDR3 has 14 amino acids. Germline V gene lookup returns CDR1 MNHEY and CDR2 SMNVEV (reference sequence).

The rearrangement uses TRBV19 and TRBJ2-7, with 9 bases lining up with TRBD1. The CDR3 covers 14 residues. After removal of 5 bases from V and 6 bases from J, the junction contained 8 bases not matched to a gene. From germline, CDR1 is LNHDA and CDR2 SQIVND (reference sequence). As DNA, the CDR3 is TGTGCCAGTAGTCCGGGACAGGGAAAGAGCGAGCAGTACTTC. Translated: CASSPGQGKSEQYF.